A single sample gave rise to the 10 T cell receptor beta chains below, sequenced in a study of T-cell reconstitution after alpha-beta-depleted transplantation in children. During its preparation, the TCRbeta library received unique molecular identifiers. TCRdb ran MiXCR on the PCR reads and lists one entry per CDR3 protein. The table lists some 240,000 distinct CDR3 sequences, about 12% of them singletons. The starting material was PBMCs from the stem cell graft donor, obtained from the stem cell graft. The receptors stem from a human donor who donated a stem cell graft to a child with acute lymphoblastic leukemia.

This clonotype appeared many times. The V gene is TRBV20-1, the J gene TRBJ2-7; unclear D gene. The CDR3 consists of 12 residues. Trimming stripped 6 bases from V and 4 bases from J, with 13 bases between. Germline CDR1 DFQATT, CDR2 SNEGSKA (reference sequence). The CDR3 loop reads CSAENIVYEQYF. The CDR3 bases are TGCAGTGCCGAAAATATCGTATACGAGCAGTACTTC.

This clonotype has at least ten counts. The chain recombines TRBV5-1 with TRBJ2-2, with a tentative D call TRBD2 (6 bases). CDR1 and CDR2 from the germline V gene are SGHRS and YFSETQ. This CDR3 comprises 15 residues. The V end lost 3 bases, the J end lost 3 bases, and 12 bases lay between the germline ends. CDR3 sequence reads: CASSYGDFDTGELFF. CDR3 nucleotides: TGCGCCAGCAGCTACGGGGACTTCGACACCGGGGAGCTGTTTTTT.

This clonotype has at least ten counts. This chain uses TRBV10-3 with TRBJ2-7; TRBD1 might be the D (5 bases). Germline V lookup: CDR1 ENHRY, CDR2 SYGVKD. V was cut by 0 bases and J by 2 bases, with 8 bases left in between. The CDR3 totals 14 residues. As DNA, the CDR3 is TGTGCCATCAGTGAGTCGGCAGGGCCCTACGAGCAGTACTTC. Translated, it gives CAISESAGPYEQYF.

DNA for the CDR3: TGTGCCAGCAGCCAAGATCGGAGGGACAGGGACTACGAGCAGTACTTC. Its translation: CASSQDRRDRDYEQYF. The rearrangement uses TRBV4-2 and TRBJ2-7, with 9 bases that match TRBD1. The CDR3 extends over 16 amino acids. Germline CDR1 reads LGHNA; CDR2 reads YNFKEQ. After removal of 0 bases from V and 3 bases from J, the junction contained 6 bases not matched to a gene.

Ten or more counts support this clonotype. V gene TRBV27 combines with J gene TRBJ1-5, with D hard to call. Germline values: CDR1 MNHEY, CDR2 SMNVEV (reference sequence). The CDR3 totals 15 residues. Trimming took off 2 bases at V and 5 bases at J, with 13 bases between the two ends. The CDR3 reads CASSLTAAQYQPQHF. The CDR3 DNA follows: TGTGCCAGCAGTTTAACGGCAGCTCAATATCAGCCCCAGCATTTT.

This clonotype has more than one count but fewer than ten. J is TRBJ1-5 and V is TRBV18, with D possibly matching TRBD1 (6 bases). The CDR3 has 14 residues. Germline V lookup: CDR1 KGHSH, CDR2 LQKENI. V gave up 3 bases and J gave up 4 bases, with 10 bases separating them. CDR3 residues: CASSPDRNNQPQHF. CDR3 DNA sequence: TGTGCCAGCTCACCGGACAGAAATAATCAGCCCCAGCATTTT.

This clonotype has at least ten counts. This chain's CDR3 is CASSRQGAGSNQPQHF. Here the CDR3 DNA reads TGTGCCAGCAGTCGACAGGGGGCTGGAAGCAATCAGCCCCAGCATTTT. J is TRBJ1-5 and V is TRBV28, with 10 bases matching TRBD1. Germline CDR1 reads MDHEN; CDR2 reads SYDVKM. J lost 1 base, V lost 5 bases, and 5 bases had no gene match. This CDR3 region has 16 residues. The variable domain in full, completed from reference TRBV28 and TRBJ1-5, reads DVKVTQSSRYLVKRTGEKVFLECVQDMDHENMFWYRQDPGLGLRLIYFSYDVKMKEKGDIPEGYSVSREKKERFSLILESASTNQTSMYLCASSRQGAGSNQPQHFGDGTRLSIL.

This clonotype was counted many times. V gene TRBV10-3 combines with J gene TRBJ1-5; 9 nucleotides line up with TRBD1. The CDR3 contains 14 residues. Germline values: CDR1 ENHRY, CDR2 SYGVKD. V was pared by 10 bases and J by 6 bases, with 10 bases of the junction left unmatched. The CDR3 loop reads CATYPGQGSQPQHF. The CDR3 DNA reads TGTGCCACCTACCCGGGACAGGGATCTCAGCCCCAGCATTTT.

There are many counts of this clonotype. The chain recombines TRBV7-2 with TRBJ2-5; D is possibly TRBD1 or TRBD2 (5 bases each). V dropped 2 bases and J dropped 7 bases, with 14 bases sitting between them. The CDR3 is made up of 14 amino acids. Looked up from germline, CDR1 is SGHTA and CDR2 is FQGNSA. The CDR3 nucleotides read TGTGCCAGCAGCTTAAACAGGCCTGAGGGGACCCAGTACTTC. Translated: CASSLNRPEGTQYF. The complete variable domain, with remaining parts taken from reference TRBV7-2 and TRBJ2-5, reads GAGVSQSPSNKVTEKGKDVELRCDPISGHTALYWYRQSLGQGLEFLIYFQGNSAPDKSGLPSDRFSAERTGGSVSTLTIQRTQQEDSAVYLCASSLNRPEGTQYFGPGTRLLVL.

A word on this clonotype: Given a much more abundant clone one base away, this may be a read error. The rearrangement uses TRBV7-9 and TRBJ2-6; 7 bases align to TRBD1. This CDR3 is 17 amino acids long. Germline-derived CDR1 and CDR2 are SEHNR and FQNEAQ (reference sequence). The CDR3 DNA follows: TGTGCCAGCGTTGGCACAGGGGAATCCTCTGGGGCCAACGGCCTGACTTTC. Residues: CASVGTGESSGANGLTF.